This T cell receptor beta chain was retrieved from a study of T cells in Graves' hyperthyroidism and ophthalmopathy (dated by TCRdb to between 2018 and 2021). For the study in its entirety: Peripheral blood samples were taken at the time of initial diagnosis, prior to any treatment. A discovery cohort of around 100 patients, approximately 45 with Graves' ophthalmopathy and about 58 with stable Graves' hyperthyroidism, was used to find distinguishing TCR V-J signatures. Prospective prediction of ophthalmopathy was tested in an independent validation cohort of under 20 hyperthyroidism patients and around 16 patients who later progressed to ophthalmopathy. The roughly 100 discovery patients were randomly divided into training and test sets at a 7:3 ratio. The study also compared thyroid tissue and blood T-cell repertoires from roughly six Graves' hyperthyroidism patients. After sampling, hyperthyroidism patients received methimazole starting at 30 mg daily, and ophthalmopathy patients received high-dose intravenous methylprednisolone. TCR Vbeta CDR3 sequencing of approximately 140 peripheral blood samples (over 40 ophthalmopathy, some 75 hyperthyroidism and roughly 17 progressor patients) is reported in the paper.

The TCR beta CDR3 regions were amplified from the RNA transcripts. The TCR CDR3 was subjected to a first round of RT-PCR using the HTBI primer set and the Qiagen OneStep RT-PCR kit. Libraries were constructed in a second round of multiplex PCR, after which size selection and purification were carried out. Sequencing of the libraries was done on an Illumina HiSeq2000 using paired-end 100 bp reads. As for the original processing: Raw data were processed with SOAPnuke, discarding reads with adapters, uncalled bases, mean Phred below 15, or no exact constant-primer or identifier match. High-quality paired reads were merged with COPE v1.2.5, and unique nucleotide sequences were defined as clonotypes. Clonotypes were aligned to IMGT TRBV, TRBD and TRBJ reference segments using MiTCR v1.1. The analysis was restricted to V-J combinations with a frequency above 0.0001, which together covered 99.2% of the repertoires. The TCS score was defined as F50 (clonal expansion) divided by E x V (chaos), with BLOSUM62-based TCRdist calculated between CDR3 peptides within each V-J. Welch's t-statistics and random forest reduced roughly 500 V-J features to around 14, which were used in a naive Bayes classifier (R e1071). TCRdb reanalyzed the raw reads on its own, using fastp at Q25 for trimming and MiXCR for clone calling, and kept in-frame beta chains. When rows share a CDR3 protein, they turn into one entry using the most common DNA and genes. The V and J calls follow TCRdb's processing rather than the paper's. The sample table holds around 250,000 distinct CDR3 sequences, of which approximately 24% were seen once. The top ten clonotypes cover around 40% of the sample.

Moderately to severely active disease, a Clinical Activity Score of at least 3, a NOSPECS grade of at least 4, and a duration under 3 months were present in ophthalmopathy patients. The study excluded patients with uncontrolled infections, other autoimmune diseases, pregnancy or lactation. Diagnoses relied on clinical symptoms, serum thyroxine and TRAb, thyroid ultrasound and orbital computed tomography. Ficoll-Paque density gradient centrifugation was used to isolate PBMCs from about 9 ml of fresh peripheral blood. Total RNA was extracted using Trizol reagent, and RNA quality was assessed on an Agilent 2100 Bioanalyzer. About this clonotype itself: Its antigen remains unidentified. No quality values exist for individual bases; no much larger clone is one base distant.

CDR1 and CDR2 are drawn from the germline V gene: MDHEN, SYDVKM. Deletion took 6 bases off V and 0 bases off J, with a span of 15 bases between the germline ends. From the cysteine through the phenylalanine, the CDR3 covers 16 amino acids. Only the CDR3 part of the read is kept: 48 bases, read in frame from the first base. Study-wide findings and limitations: Sample size was not statistically predetermined, and blinding of investigators to group allocation was not performed. Most expanded thyroid clonotypes (frequency above 0.001) were also found in blood, which suggests that blood repertoires may mirror thyroid immune responses. In validation, the model predicted progression to ophthalmopathy a median of about 6.8 months before onset, with around 70% sensitivity and about 72% specificity. A 13 V-J signature model separated ophthalmopathy from stable hyperthyroidism, with approximately 87% sensitivity and roughly 81% specificity in cross-validation and 80%/75% in testing.

Recombination joined TRBV28 with TRBJ1-5; perhaps TRBD1 is the D gene, with 5 bases matching. This clonotype originated in a woman in her thirties or forties with Graves' ophthalmopathy. The sequenced sample was blood. The CDR3 here reads CASSPMGLISNQPQHF. The DNA is as follows: TGTGCCAGCAGCCCGATGGGACTGATTAGCAATCAGCCCCAGCATTTT.